This T cell receptor beta chain was documented in a study of blood T cell repertoires in COVID-19 (dated by TCRdb to the early 2020s). Looking at the study overall: Samples from collaborators originated in the United States, Italy and Spain and spanned both the acute and convalescent phases of COVID-19. The material from the prospective study consisted of cDNA or gDNA derived from T cells, B-cell-depleted T cells, or PBMCs. Deeply sampled blood TCRbeta repertoires from subjects exposed to, actively infected with, or recovered from COVID-19 were included in the dataset. A freely available public database, intended as a resource for researchers studying the immune response to SARS-CoV-2, is where the repertoires were released. Samples were obtained from the ongoing ImmuneRACE study (first 160 participants) and from approximately 1,200 subjects provided by 6 global collaborators. Sample metadata almost always included a de-identified subject ID, COVID-19 status, age in years and sex. Where available, HLA class I and class II types were obtained from metadata supplied by the sample provider rather than from assay-based typing. What the research found in general, with its limitations: The amount of clinical and demographic metadata varied by source and participant and was provided uncurated.

Inclusive of the bounding cysteine and phenylalanine, the CDR3 is 13 residues long. CDR3 DNA only is kept here, 39 bases in frame from base 1. CDR1 MNHEY and CDR2 SMNVEV are derived from the germline V gene (reference sequence). At the junction V is shortened by 3 bases and J by 0 bases, with 3 bases in between. Participants in the prospective study were aged roughly 18 to 89 years, lived in 24 United States geographic areas, and enrolled through a virtual design. Cohort assignment in the prospective study relied on participant-reported clinical history from a screening survey and a study questionnaire. Recovered participants in ImmuneRACE Cohort 3 were defined by two consecutive negative NP/OP PCR tests, clearance by a healthcare professional, or resolution of symptoms. In the prospective study, whole blood, serum and a nasopharyngeal or oropharyngeal swab were collected from each participant by mobile phlebotomists. Prospective study participants could optionally give additional blood draws and questionnaires over an approximately 2-month period. Blood samples from the prospective study were shipped frozen or at room temperature prior to DNA extraction.

TCRbeta CDR3 regions were amplified from genomic DNA by means of the immunoSEQ Assay, a bias-controlled multiplex PCR. As for how the authors treated the data: The number of nucleated cells in each sample was estimated by amplification of reference gene primers within the assay. Sequence reads were collapsed and filtered to measure the absolute abundance of every unique TCRbeta CDR3 rearrangement. For each sample, productive Simpson clonality was calculated as the square root of Simpson's diversity index across productive rearrangements. TCRdb limited this immuneACCESS table to in-frame rearrangements with V and J called. A share of clones is missing; checked studies link under half to unresolved V genes, and the rest is unexplained. V and J calls and clone size are copied from that table; D and trimming were computed from the DNA. The sample yields some 530,000 clones; approximately 86% were counted once. The ten largest account for just over 8% of the sample.

As concerns this clone: Its antigen remains undetermined. Per-base qualities were not stored, and no clone one base away is much larger. Other DNA sequences in this specimen translate into the identical CDR3.

The receptor chain draws on TRBV27 and TRBJ1-5; the D gene is unclear. Specimen: PBMCs or T cells enriched from blood (not recorded which). The TCR comes from an older woman who had recovered from COVID-19. The nucleotides read TGTGCCAGCAGTTTCAGTAGCAATCAGCCCCAGCATTTT. This encodes CASSFSSNQPQHF.